These T cell receptor beta chains were read from a single sample in a study of response to subunit inactivated influenza vaccine. TCRdb passed the RT-PCR reads through MiXCR, listing each CDR3 protein once. The sample holds hundreds of thousands of distinct CDR3 sequences, 14% seen once. Sequencing was performed on PBMCs from blood, taken around 14 days before vaccination. The source of these receptors is a man aged 50-60 years who received an inactivated influenza vaccine. CDR3s include the opening cysteine and the closing phenylalanine or tryptophan. The D gene is left open where the match is weak. Clone size is given for some rows only: seen once, a few or many times, or a class if the clone is expanded.

clone size,J gene,D gene,V gene,CDR3 protein,CDR3 DNA
-,TRBJ2-4,-,TRBV5-6,CASSAGQKRIQYF,TGTGCCAGCAGTGCGGGGCAAAAACGTATTCAGTACTTC
-,TRBJ2-5,-,TRBV7-9,CASSLRRGDLETQYF,TGTGCCAGCAGCCTAAGGAGGGGGGACTTGGAGACCCAGTACTTC
-,TRBJ2-1,TRBD2,TRBV20-1,CSARDIYLTSGSRSYNEQFF,TGCAGTGCTAGAGATATTTATTTGACTAGCGGGTCGCGCTCCTACAATGAGCAGTTCTTC
few,TRBJ2-7,-,TRBV14,CASSQDLTGSTYEQYF,TGTGCCAGCAGCCAAGATCTGACGGGATCCACCTACGAGCAGTACTTC
few,TRBJ1-1,-,TRBV20-1,CSAPRSGPGEAFF,TGCAGTGCTCCACGGTCGGGTCCGGGTGAAGCTTTCTTT
-,TRBJ2-1,TRBD2,TRBV10-3,CAISALAGGAYNEQFF,TGTGCCATCAGTGCGTTAGCGGGAGGGGCCTACAATGAGCAGTTCTTC
many,TRBJ2-1,TRBD2,TRBV4-2,CASSQSGLAGGPYNEQFF,TGTGCCAGCAGCCAATCGGGACTAGCGGGAGGGCCTTACAATGAGCAGTTCTTC
few,TRBJ2-1,-,TRBV20-1,CSASSAGRYNEQFF,TGCAGTGCGTCCTCTGCGGGGAGATACAATGAGCAGTTCTTC
-,TRBJ2-1,TRBD2,TRBV19,CASSIFRAGANNEQFF,TGTGCCAGTAGTATTTTTCGGGCGGGAGCGAACAATGAGCAGTTCTTC
few,TRBJ2-7,-,TRBV24-1,CATSEAGGYEQYF,TGTGCCACCAGTGAAGCCGGGGGCTACGAGCAGTACTTC
few,TRBJ1-4,-,TRBV2,CASRRQERPGKLFF,TGTGCCAGCAGGAGACAGGAGAGGCCGGGAAAACTGTTTTTT
-,TRBJ1-4,TRBD1,TRBV14,CASSHRTGGPNEKLFF,TGTGCCAGCAGCCACAGAACAGGGGGCCCTAATGAAAAACTGTTTTTT
few,TRBJ2-2,TRBD1,TRBV12-3/TRBV12-4,CASSFWTGTGATGELFF,TGTGCCAGCAGTTTTTGGACCGGGACAGGGGCCACCGGGGAGCTGTTTTTT
-,TRBJ2-5,-,TRBV6-5,CASSYPVSGETQYF,TGTGCCAGCAGTTACCCGGTCTCGGGGGAGACCCAGTACTTC
few,TRBJ1-5,TRBD1,TRBV6-1,CASNGWTGAYQPQHF,TGTGCCAGCAACGGTTGGACAGGGGCTTATCAGCCCCAGCATTTT
few,TRBJ2-7,TRBD2,TRBV4-3,CASSIASGGFYEQYF,TGCGCCAGCAGCATAGCTAGCGGGGGGTTCTACGAGCAGTACTTC
-,TRBJ2-5,-,TRBV29-1,CSVERSETQYF,TGCAGCGTTGAGAGGTCGGAGACCCAGTACTTC
few,TRBJ2-2,-,TRBV5-6,CASSLYRVINTGELFF,TGTGCCAGCAGCTTGTATCGGGTCATAAACACCGGGGAGCTGTTTTTT
few,TRBJ2-2,TRBD2,TRBV12-3/TRBV12-4,CASSLTSGGAGELFF,TGTGCCAGCAGTTTGACTAGCGGGGGGGCCGGGGAGCTGTTTTTT
few,TRBJ2-7,-,TRBV20-1,CSAIDNTGLGQYF,TGCAGTGCTATCGATAATACAGGGTTAGGGCAGTACTTC
many,TRBJ2-1,-,TRBV20-1,CSSSSGTYNEQFF,TGCAGTAGTTCGAGCGGTACCTACAATGAGCAGTTCTTC
-,TRBJ1-2,-,TRBV2,CASSEVRDYDGYTF,TGTGCCAGCAGTGAAGTCAGGGATTACGATGGCTACACCTTC
-,TRBJ2-1,TRBD1,TRBV12-3/TRBV12-4,CASSPGRDSGHEQFF,TGTGCCAGCAGTCCGGGCCGGGACAGTGGTCATGAGCAGTTCTTC
many,TRBJ2-1,TRBD2,TRBV9,CASMGSGDYNEQFF,TGTGCCAGCATGGGTAGCGGGGACTACAATGAGCAGTTCTTC
-,TRBJ2-3,TRBD1,TRBV4-1,CASSSRTGWTDTQYF,TGCGCCAGCAGCTCCCGGACAGGGTGGACAGATACGCAGTATTTT
-,TRBJ2-2,-,TRBV2,CASLGMLTGELFF,TGTGCCAGCCTTGGAATGCTCACCGGGGAGCTGTTTTTT
many,TRBJ2-2,-,TRBV5-1,CASSWTGGELFF,TGCGCCAGCAGCTGGACGGGCGGGGAGCTGTTTTTT
few,TRBJ2-3,TRBD2,TRBV4-2,CASSRVGLADTDTQYF,TGTGCCAGCAGCCGGGTGGGGCTAGCGGACACAGATACGCAGTATTTT
-,TRBJ1-1,TRBD1,TRBV20-1,CSAITGGANTEAFF,TGCAGTGCGATAACAGGGGGAGCGAACACTGAAGCTTTCTTT
few,TRBJ2-5,-,TRBV12-3/TRBV12-4,CASTPYRGETQYF,TGTGCCAGCACCCCCTACCGGGGTGAGACCCAGTACTTC
-,TRBJ2-1,-,TRBV3-1,CASSQRMDNEQFF,TGTGCCAGCAGCCAGAGGATGGACAATGAGCAGTTCTTC
few,TRBJ2-5,TRBD1,TRBV9,CASSVVGDSSPQYF,TGTGCCAGCAGCGTAGTAGGGGACAGTTCCCCCCAGTACTTC
-,TRBJ2-2,-,TRBV4-1,CASSLEWGGLNTGELFF,TGCGCCAGCAGCCTCGAATGGGGCGGGTTGAACACCGGGGAGCTGTTTTTT